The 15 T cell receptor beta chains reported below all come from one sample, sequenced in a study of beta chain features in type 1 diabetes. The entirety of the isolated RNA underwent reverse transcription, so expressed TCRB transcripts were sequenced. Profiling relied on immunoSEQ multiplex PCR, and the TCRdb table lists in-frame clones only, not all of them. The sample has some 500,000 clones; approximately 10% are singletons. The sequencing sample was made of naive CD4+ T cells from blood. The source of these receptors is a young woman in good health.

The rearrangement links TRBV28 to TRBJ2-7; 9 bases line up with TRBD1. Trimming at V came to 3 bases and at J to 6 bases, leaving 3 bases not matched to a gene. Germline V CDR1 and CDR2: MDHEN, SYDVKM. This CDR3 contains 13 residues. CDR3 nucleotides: TGTGCCAGCAGTTTCGGGACAGGGCTCGAGCAGTACGTC. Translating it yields CASSFGTGLEQYV.

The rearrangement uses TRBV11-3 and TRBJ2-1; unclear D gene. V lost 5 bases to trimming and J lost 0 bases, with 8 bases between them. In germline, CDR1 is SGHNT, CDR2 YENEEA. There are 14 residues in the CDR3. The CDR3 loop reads CASSPGDSYNEQFF. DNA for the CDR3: TGTGCCAGCAGCCCTGGCGACTCCTACAATGAGCAGTTCTTC.

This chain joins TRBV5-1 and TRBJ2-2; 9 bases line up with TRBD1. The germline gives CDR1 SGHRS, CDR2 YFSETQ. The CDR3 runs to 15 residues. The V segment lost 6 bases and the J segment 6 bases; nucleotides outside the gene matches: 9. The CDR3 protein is CASIPGTGMSGELFF. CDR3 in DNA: TGCGCCAGCATTCCCGGGACAGGGATGTCCGGGGAGCTGTTTTTT.

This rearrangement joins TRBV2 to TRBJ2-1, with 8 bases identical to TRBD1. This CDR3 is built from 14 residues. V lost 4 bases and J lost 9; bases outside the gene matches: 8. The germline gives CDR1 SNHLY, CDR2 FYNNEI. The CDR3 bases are TGTGCCAGCAGTGCGGACAGGGTTCAGGGTGAGCAGTTCTTC. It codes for CASSADRVQGEQFF. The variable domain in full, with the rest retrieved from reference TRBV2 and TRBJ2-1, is EPEVTQTPSHQVTQMGQEVILRCVPISNHLYFYWYRQILGQKVEFLVSFYNNEISEKSEIFDDQFSVERPDGSNFTLKIRSTKLEDSAMYFCASSADRVQGEQFFGPGTRLTVL.

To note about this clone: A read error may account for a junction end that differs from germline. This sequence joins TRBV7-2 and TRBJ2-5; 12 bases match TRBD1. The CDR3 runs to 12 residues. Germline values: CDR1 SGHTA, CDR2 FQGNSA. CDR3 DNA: TGTGCCAGCAGCCTAGGGACAGGGGGCGCAAACTTC. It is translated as CASSLGTGGANF.

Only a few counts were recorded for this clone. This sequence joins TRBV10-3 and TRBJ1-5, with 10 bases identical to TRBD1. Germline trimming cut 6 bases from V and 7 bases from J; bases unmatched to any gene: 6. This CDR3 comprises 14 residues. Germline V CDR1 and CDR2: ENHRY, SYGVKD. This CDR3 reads CAIRSGTGVQPQHF. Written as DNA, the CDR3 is TGTGCCATCAGGTCCGGGACAGGGGTACAGCCCCAGCATTTT.

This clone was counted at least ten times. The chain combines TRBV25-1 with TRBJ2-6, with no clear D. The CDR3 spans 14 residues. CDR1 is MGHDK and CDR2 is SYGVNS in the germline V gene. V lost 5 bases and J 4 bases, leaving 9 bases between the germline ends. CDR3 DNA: TGTGCCAGCAGTTATGTTGGAGGGGCCAACGTCCTGACTTTC. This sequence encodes CASSYVGGANVLTF. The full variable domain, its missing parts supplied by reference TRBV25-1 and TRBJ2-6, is EADIYQTPRYLVIGTGKKITLECSQTMGHDKMYWYQQDPGMELHLIHYSYGVNSTEKGDLSSESTVSRIRTEHFPLTLESARPSHTSQYLCASSYVGGANVLTFGAGSRLTVL.

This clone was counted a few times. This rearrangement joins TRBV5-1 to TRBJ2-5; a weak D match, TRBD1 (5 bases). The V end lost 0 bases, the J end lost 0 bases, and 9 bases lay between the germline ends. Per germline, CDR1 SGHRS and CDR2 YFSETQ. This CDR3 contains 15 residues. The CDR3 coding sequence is TGCGCCAGCAGCTTGGGACAGTTGTACCAAGAGACCCAGTACTTC. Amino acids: CASSLGQLYQETQYF.

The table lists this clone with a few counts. The CDR3 loop is CASSSPSGDLYEQYF. The CDR3 DNA reads TGTGCCAGCAGCTCCCCCTCCGGGGACCTCTACGAGCAGTACTTC. J is TRBJ2-7 and V is TRBV7-2, with D perhaps TRBD1 or TRBD2 (5 bases each). CDR1 and CDR2 (germline): SGHTA, FQGNSA. Trimming removed 4 bases at V and 3 bases at J, with 16 bases between. The CDR3 is 15 residues long.

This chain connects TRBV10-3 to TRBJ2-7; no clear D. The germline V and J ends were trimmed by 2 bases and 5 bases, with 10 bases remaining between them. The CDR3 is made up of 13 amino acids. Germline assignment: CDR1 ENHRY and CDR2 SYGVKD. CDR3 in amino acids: CAISERHANEQYF. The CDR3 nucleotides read TGTGCCATCAGTGAGAGGCATGCGAACGAGCAGTACTTC.

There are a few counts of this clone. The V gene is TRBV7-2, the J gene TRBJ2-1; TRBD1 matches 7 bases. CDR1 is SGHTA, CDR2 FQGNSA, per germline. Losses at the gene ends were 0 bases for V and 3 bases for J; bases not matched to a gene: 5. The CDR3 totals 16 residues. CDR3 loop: CASSLARDRVYNEQFF. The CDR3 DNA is TGTGCCAGCAGCTTAGCGCGAGACAGGGTCTACAATGAGCAGTTCTTC.

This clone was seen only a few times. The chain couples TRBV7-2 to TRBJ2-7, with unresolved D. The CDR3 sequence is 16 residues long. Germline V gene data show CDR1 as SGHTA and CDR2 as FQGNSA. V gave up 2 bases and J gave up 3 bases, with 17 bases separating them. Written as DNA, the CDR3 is TGTGCCAGCAGCTTAAATTCAGTCGGCTCCAACTACGAGCAGTACTTC. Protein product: CASSLNSVGSNYEQYF.

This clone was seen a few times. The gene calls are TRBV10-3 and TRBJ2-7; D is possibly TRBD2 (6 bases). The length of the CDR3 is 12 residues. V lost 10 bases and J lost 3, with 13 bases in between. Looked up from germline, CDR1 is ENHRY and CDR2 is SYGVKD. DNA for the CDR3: TGTGCCAGCAGCCCCGGGGGCTACGAGCAGTACTTC. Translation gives CASSPGGYEQYF.

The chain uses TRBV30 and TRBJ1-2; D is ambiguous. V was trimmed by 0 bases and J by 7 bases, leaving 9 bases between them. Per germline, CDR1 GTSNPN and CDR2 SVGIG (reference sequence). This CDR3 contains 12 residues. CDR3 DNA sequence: TGTGCCTGGAGTGTGGGAGGGTTTGGCTACACCTTC. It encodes CAWSVGGFGYTF.

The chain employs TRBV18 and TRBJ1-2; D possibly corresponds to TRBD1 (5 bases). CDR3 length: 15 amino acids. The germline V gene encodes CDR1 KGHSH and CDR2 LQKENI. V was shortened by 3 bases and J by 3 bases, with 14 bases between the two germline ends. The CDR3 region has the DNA TGTGCCAGCTCACCGTTTCAGGGAGCTTACTATGGCTACACCTTC. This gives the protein CASSPFQGAYYGYTF. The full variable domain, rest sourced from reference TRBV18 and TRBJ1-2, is NAGVMQNPRHLVRRRGQEARLRCSPMKGHSHVYWYRQLPEEGLKFMVYLQKENIIDESGMPKERFSAEFPKEGPSILRIQQVVRGDSAAYFCASSPFQGAYYGYTFGSGTRLTVV.